This passage covers 21 T cell receptor beta chains from one sample sequenced in a study of shared clonotypes between healthy human individuals. Sequencing used immunoSEQ multiplex PCR; TCRdb keeps in-frame clones, though not all of them. The table lists around 1.1 million clones, 60% to 80% of them singletons. Sequenced sample: memory CD4+ T cells from PBMCs. The sample's subset: CD45RA-negative fraction. The receptors were sampled from a man between 18 and 35 years old in good health. Some clones in this sample may be carry-over from other donors' samples.

V and J are TRBV9 and TRBJ1-2; no clear D gene. V lost 2 bases, J lost 1 base, and 9 bases lay in between. The CDR3 is made up of 14 amino acids. Germline lookup yields CDR1 SGDLS and CDR2 YYNGEE. In nucleotides, the CDR3 is TGTGCCAGCAGCGTGGACTATCATAACTATGGCTACACCTTC. It yields the protein CASSVDYHNYGYTF.

This chain uses TRBV9 with TRBJ2-1; D might be TRBD2 (5 bases). Trimming left V 0 bases short and J 4 bases short, with 14 bases between. Per germline, CDR1 SGDLS and CDR2 YYNGEE. This CDR3 comprises 16 residues. CDR3 DNA: TGTGCCAGCAGCGTAGGGTGGGCAGCGGCATACAATGAGCAGTTCTTC. Translating it yields CASSVGWAAAYNEQFF.

The rearrangement joins TRBV28 to TRBJ2-7, with D possibly being TRBD2 (6 bases). V dropped 6 bases and J dropped 1 base, with 10 bases sitting between them. Germline V gene lookup returns CDR1 MDHEN and CDR2 SYDVKM. The CDR3 extends over 13 amino acids. The CDR3 loop is CASREGGSYEQYF. The CDR3 nucleotides read TGTGCCAGCAGGGAGGGCGGGTCCTACGAGCAGTACTTC.

The chain employs TRBV2 and TRBJ1-2; TRBD1 matches at 8 bases. Losses at the gene ends were 6 bases for V and 3 bases for J; bases not matched to a gene: 3. CDR1 is SNHLY, CDR2 FYNNEI, per germline. The length of the CDR3 is 13 residues. CDR3 sequence (DNA): TGTGCCAGCAGCCAACAGGGGGACTATGGCTACACCTTC. Its translation is CASSQQGDYGYTF.

This clone has only one observation. This chain uses TRBV29-1 with TRBJ2-5; no definite D call. Germline assignment: CDR1 SQVTM and CDR2 ANQGSEA. Trimming shortened V by 1 base and J by 1 base, and 7 bases separated the two germline ends. The CDR3 totals 13 residues. CDR3 bases: TGCAGCGTTGAAGGTTATCGCCAAGAGACCCAGTACTTC. Translation gives CSVEGYRQETQYF.

Many counts were recorded for this clone. The gene calls are TRBV5-6 and TRBJ1-2, with D perhaps TRBD1 (6 bases). Trimming removed 3 bases from V and 3 bases from J, with 15 bases in between. The CDR3 is made up of 15 amino acids. CDR1 and CDR2 from the germline V gene are SGHDT and YYEEEE. The chain's CDR3 is CASSYERTDHYGYTF. The CDR3 DNA is TGTGCCAGCAGCTACGAGCGGACAGACCACTATGGCTACACCTTC.

V usage is TRBV4-2 and J usage is TRBJ2-1, with no clear D. The CDR3 sequence is 11 residues long. The V gene lost 4 bases and the J gene lost 8 bases, with 6 bases spanning the gap. CDR1 and CDR2 (germline): LGHNA, YNFKEQ. DNA for the CDR3: TGTGCCAGCAGCCGAGAGTATGAGCAGTTCTTC. Translation: CASSREYEQFF.

This rearrangement joins TRBV28 to TRBJ2-1; 9 positions match TRBD2. The J segment lost 8 bases and the V segment lost 5 bases, leaving 10 bases of the junction unmatched. This CDR3 region has 15 residues. The germline V gene has CDR1 MDHEN and CDR2 SYDVKM. CDR3 nucleotide sequence: TGTGCCAGCAGTACCCCCTCGAGCGGGGGGTATGAGCAGTTCTTC. It translates to CASSTPSSGGYEQFF.

The chain has TRBV6-5 and TRBJ2-5, with D possibly TRBD1 on 7 matching bases. The CDR3 is 14 amino acids. Germline CDR1 MNHEY, CDR2 SVGAGI. The V gene lost 1 base and the J gene lost 9 bases, with 15 bases spanning the gap. DNA for the CDR3: TGTGCCAGCAGTTACTTGGAGGGGGCTGGGGCCCAGTACTTC. Translated, it gives CASSYLEGAGAQYF.

This clone has only one observation. The chain uses TRBV30 and TRBJ1-6; D unclear. Trimming left V 3 bases short and J 15 bases short, with 18 bases between. The CDR3 extends over 13 amino acids. Germline V gives CDR1 GTSNPN, CDR2 SVGIG (reference sequence). For the CDR3, the DNA is TGTGCCTGGAGCAGAATTCTGGAGTCAGACCTCCACTTT. It is translated as CAWSRILESDLHF.

V and J are TRBV5-5 and TRBJ2-5; tentative D call: TRBD2 (6 bases). V was shortened by 0 bases and J by 4 bases, with 10 bases between the two germline ends. This CDR3 comprises 14 residues. From germline, CDR1 is SGHKS and CDR2 YYEKEE (reference sequence). The CDR3 DNA reads as TGTGCCAGCAGCTTGGAATCCGGGGGAGAGACCCAGTACTTC. Its translation: CASSLESGGETQYF.

The chain recombines TRBV5-1 with TRBJ2-7; perhaps TRBD1 as D (6 bases). V lost 4 bases and J 3 bases, leaving 11 bases between the germline ends. The CDR3 length is 13 residues. Germline lookup yields CDR1 SGHRS and CDR2 YFSETQ. The CDR3 region is CASSRDINYEQYF. The CDR3 region has the DNA TGCGCCAGCAGCAGGGACATAAACTACGAGCAGTACTTC. Combining the CDR3 with reference TRBV5-1 and TRBJ2-7 gives the whole variable domain KAGVTQTPRYLIKTRGQQVTLSCSPISGHRSVSWYQQTPGQGLQFLFEYFSETQRNKGNFPGRFSGRQFSNSRSEMNVSTLELGDSALYLCASSRDINYEQYFGPGTRLTVT.

The chain couples TRBV5-8 to TRBJ2-3; the match to TRBD2 covers 9 bases. The V gene end was trimmed by 4 bases and the J gene end by 0 bases; junction bases not matched to a gene: 6. This CDR3 is built from 16 residues. The germline V gene has CDR1 SGHTS and CDR2 YDEGEE. CDR3 nucleotides: TGTGCCAGCAGCCCGTTGACTAGCGGAAGCACAGATACGCAGTATTTT. Protein: CASSPLTSGSTDTQYF.

The chain employs TRBV5-1 and TRBJ1-4; no reliable D call. V gave up 7 bases and J gave up 0 bases, with 13 bases separating them. Germline CDR1 SGHRS, CDR2 YFSETQ. The CDR3 length is 15 residues. CDR3 loop: CASSRTPTTNEKLFF. CDR3 in DNA: TGCGCCAGCTCAAGAACACCTACAACTAATGAAAAACTGTTTTTT. Variable domain in full (rest from reference TRBV5-1 and TRBJ1-4): KAGVTQTPRYLIKTRGQQVTLSCSPISGHRSVSWYQQTPGQGLQFLFEYFSETQRNKGNFPGRFSGRQFSNSRSEMNVSTLELGDSALYLCASSRTPTTNEKLFFGSGTQLSVL.

A single count supports this clone. The CDR3 DNA is TGTGCCAGCAGTTCCTTTTGGGGAAATATGAGCAATCAGCCCCAGCATTTT. It encodes CASSSFWGNMSNQPQHF. This sequence joins TRBV28 and TRBJ1-5; D is uncertain. CDR1 MDHEN and CDR2 SYDVKM come from the germline V gene. The ends were cut back, 4 bases at V and 1 base at J, with 17 bases in the middle. This CDR3 contains 17 residues.

The V gene is TRBV7-9, the J gene TRBJ2-5, with D tentatively TRBD1 or TRBD2 (6 bases each). The V gene's germline CDR1 is SEHNR and CDR2 FQNEAQ (reference sequence). Deletions cut 5 bases from V and 2 bases from J, with 18 bases between. This CDR3 has 16 residues. The CDR3 coding sequence is TGTGCCAGCAGCCCGGAGGGGGGCCTAATTCAAGAGACCCAGTACTTC. It encodes CASSPEGGLIQETQYF.

Regarding this clone: Other DNA variants within this sample encode the same CDR3. The rearrangement joins TRBV5-1 to TRBJ2-1; the match to TRBD2 covers 8 bases. The length of the CDR3 is 15 residues. From germline, CDR1 is SGHRS and CDR2 YFSETQ. The V segment lost 0 bases and the J segment 7 bases; nucleotides outside the gene matches: 6. The CDR3 coding sequence is TGCGCCAGCAGCTTGGGGCTAGCGGGTGGTAATGAGCAGTTCTTC. It encodes CASSLGLAGGNEQFF.

The J gene is TRBJ2-1, the V gene TRBV4-2, with TRBD2 matching 7 bases. Germline CDR1 is LGHNA and CDR2 is YNFKEQ. J lost 0 bases, V lost 3 bases, and 5 bases had no gene match. The CDR3 totals 16 residues. In DNA, the CDR3 is TGTGCCAGCAGCCAGTCACTAGCGAGCTCCTACAATGAGCAGTTCTTC. Translated, it gives CASSQSLASSYNEQFF.

This clone was picked up one time. The rearrangement uses TRBV10-2 and TRBJ2-5; TRBD2 is a possible D gene (5 bases). V was clipped by 1 base and J by 3 bases, with 12 bases between them. Per the germline V gene, CDR1 is WSHSY and CDR2 is SAAADI. CDR3 length equals 15 residues. The CDR3 DNA reads as TGCGCCAGCAGTGAGTGGGCTAGCAGTAAAGAGACCCAGTACTTC. Protein: CASSEWASSKETQYF.

The chain couples TRBV6-6 to TRBJ2-1; 8 bases agree with TRBD2. The CDR3 runs 16 residues. Germline CDR1 MNHNY, CDR2 SVGAGI (reference sequence). V dropped 5 bases and J dropped 5; count of bases not matched to a gene: 11. CDR3 protein: CASSQLSGRGDNEQFF. CDR3 bases: TGTGCCAGCAGTCAGCTAAGCGGGAGAGGAGACAATGAGCAGTTCTTC.

This rearrangement joins TRBV15 to TRBJ1-4; D unclear. CDR3 length: 17 amino acids. V was pared by 0 bases and J by 3 bases, with 14 bases between. Germline V CDR1 and CDR2: LNHNV, YYDKDF (reference sequence). CDR3 DNA: TGTGCCACCAGCAGAGATATGGGTCAGGCGGCTAATGAAAAACTGTTTTTT. It codes for CATSRDMGQAANEKLFF.